Here is one TCR beta chain with its context. In its sample, this clonotype was seen a few times. Its antigen specificity is not known. Base quality data are lacking; no much larger clone is found one base away. The data were obtained in a study of T cells in Graves' hyperthyroidism and ophthalmopathy (dated by TCRdb to the late 2010s). As for the study more broadly: Peripheral blood samples were taken at initial diagnosis, before any treatment was given. TCR V-J signatures able to tell the groups apart were searched for in a discovery cohort of 95 or so patients, of whom over 40 had Graves' ophthalmopathy and around 57 had stable Graves' hyperthyroidism. In about 6 Graves' hyperthyroidism patients, the study also compared T-cell repertoires from thyroid tissue with T-cell repertoires from blood. After sampling, hyperthyroidism patients received methimazole starting at 30 mg daily, and ophthalmopathy patients received high-dose intravenous methylprednisolone. Prospective prediction of ophthalmopathy was tested in an independent validation cohort consisting of some 20 hyperthyroidism patients and more than 15 patients who later progressed to ophthalmopathy. According to the paper, TCR Vbeta CDR3 sequencing was carried out on approximately 140 peripheral blood samples, which came from about 45 ophthalmopathy, approximately 72 hyperthyroidism and some 17 progressor patients. The 100 or so discovery patients were randomly divided into training and test sets at a 7:3 ratio. Broader findings and caveats from the paper: In validation, the model predicted progression to ophthalmopathy with over 65% sensitivity and about 72% specificity, a median of 6.5 months before onset. Most expanded thyroid clonotypes (frequency above 0.001) were also detected in blood, suggesting blood repertoires may reflect thyroid immune responses. A 13 V-J signature model separated ophthalmopathy from stable hyperthyroidism, with over 85% sensitivity and about 81% specificity in cross-validation and 80%/75% in testing. Sample size was not statistically predetermined, and blinding of investigators to group allocation was not performed.

Moderately to severely active disease, a Clinical Activity Score of at least 3, a NOSPECS grade of at least 4, and a duration under 3 months were present in ophthalmopathy patients. Any patient with an uncontrolled infection, another autoimmune disease, pregnancy or lactation was excluded. Diagnoses were established on the basis of clinical symptoms, serum thyroxine and TRAb, thyroid ultrasound, and orbital computed tomography. PBMCs were separated from over 9 ml of fresh peripheral blood using Ficoll-Paque density gradient centrifugation. Trizol reagent was used to extract total RNA, and RNA quality was then checked on an Agilent 2100 Bioanalyzer. The germline V gene supplies CDR1 SGHRS and CDR2 YFSETQ. V and J are truncated by 0 bases and 4 bases respectively, leaving an intervening sequence of 14 bases. The CDR3 measures 16 amino acids from cysteine to phenylalanine. The DNA shown is the 48-base CDR3, in frame from base 1.

The TCR beta CDR3 regions were amplified from the RNA transcripts. The first round of RT-PCR for the TCR CDR3 was performed with the HTBI primer set and the Qiagen OneStep RT-PCR kit. The libraries were constructed in a second round of multiplex PCR and then size-selected and purified. The libraries were sequenced on an Illumina HiSeq2000 using paired-end 100 bp reads. The study's processing was this. SOAPnuke was used to process the raw data, with reads discarded if the reads contained adapters or uncalled bases, had a mean Phred below 15, or lacked an exact constant-primer or identifier match. COPE v1.2.5 was used to merge the high-quality paired reads, and each unique nucleotide sequence was defined as a clonotype. MiTCR v1.1 was used to align clonotypes to the IMGT TRBV, TRBD and TRBJ reference segments. The analysis was restricted to V-J combinations with a frequency above 0.0001, which together covered 99% to 99.2% of the repertoires. The TCS score was defined as F50 (clonal expansion) divided by E x V (chaos), with BLOSUM62-based TCRdist calculated between CDR3 peptides within each V-J. Welch's t-statistics and random forest reduced 450 to 600 V-J features to about 13, which were used in a naive Bayes classifier (R e1071). Starting from the raw public reads, TCRdb applied fastp trimming at Q25, assembled clones with MiXCR and retained in-frame beta chains. Records with the same CDR3 protein are collapsed into one entry carrying the most frequent genes and DNA. TCRdb assigned the V and J calls; the authors' analysis was not used. The sample contains roughly 400,000 distinct CDR3 sequences, over 11% of them found a single time. Clones ranked in the top ten supply 25% to 30% of the sample.

This clonotype was obtained from a man aged 50 to 59 with Graves' ophthalmopathy. The sequenced sample consisted of blood. The chain is made from TRBV5-1 and TRBJ2-1; a weak D assignment points to TRBD2 (6 bases agree). The DNA is TGCGCCAGCAGCTTGGGGCAAGCGGGTCGATACAATGAGCAGTTCTTC. This gives the protein CASSLGQAGRYNEQFF. The CDR3 plus the reference TRBV5-1 and TRBJ2-1 genes for the other parts give the full variable domain: KAGVTQTPRYLIKTRGQQVTLSCSPISGHRSVSWYQQTPGQGLQFLFEYFSETQRNKGNFPGRFSGRQFSNSRSEMNVSTLELGDSALYLCASSLGQAGRYNEQFFGPGTRLTVL.